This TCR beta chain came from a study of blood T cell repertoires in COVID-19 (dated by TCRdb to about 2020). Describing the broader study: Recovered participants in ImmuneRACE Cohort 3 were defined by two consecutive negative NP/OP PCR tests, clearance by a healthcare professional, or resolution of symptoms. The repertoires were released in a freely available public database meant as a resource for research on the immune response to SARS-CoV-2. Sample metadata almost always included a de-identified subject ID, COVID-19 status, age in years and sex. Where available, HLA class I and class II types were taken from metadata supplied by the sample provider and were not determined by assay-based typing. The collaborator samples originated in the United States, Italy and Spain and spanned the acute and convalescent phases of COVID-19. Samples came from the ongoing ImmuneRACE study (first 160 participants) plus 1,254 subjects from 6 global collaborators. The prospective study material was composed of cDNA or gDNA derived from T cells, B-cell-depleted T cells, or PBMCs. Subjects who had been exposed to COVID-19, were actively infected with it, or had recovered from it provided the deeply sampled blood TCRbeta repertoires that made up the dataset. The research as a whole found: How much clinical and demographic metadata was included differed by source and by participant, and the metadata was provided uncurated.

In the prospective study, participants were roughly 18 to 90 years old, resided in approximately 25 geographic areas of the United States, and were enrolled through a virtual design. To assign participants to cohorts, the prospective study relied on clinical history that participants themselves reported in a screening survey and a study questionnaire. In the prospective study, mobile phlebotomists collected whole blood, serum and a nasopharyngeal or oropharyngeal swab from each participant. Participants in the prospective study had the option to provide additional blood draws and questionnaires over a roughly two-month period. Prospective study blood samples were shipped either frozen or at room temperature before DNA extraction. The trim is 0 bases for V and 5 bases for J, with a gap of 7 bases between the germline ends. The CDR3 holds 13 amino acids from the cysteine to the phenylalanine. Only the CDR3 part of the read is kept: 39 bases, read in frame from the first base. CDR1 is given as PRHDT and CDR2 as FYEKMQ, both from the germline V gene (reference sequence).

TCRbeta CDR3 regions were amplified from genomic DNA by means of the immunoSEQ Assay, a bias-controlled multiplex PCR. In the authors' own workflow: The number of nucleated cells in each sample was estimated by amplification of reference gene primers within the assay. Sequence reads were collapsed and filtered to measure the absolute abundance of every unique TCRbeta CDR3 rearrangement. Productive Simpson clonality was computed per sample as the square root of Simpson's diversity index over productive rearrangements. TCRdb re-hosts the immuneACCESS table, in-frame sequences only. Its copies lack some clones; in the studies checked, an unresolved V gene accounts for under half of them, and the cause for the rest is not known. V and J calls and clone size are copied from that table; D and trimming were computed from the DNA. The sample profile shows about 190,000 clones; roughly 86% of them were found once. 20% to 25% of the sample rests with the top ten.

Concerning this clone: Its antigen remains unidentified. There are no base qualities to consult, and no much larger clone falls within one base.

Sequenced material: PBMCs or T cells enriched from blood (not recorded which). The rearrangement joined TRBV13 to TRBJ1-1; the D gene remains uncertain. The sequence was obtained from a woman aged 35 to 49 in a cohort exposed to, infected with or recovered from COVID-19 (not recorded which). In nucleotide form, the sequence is TGTGCCAGCAGCTTAGGGCAGATTACTGAAGCTTTCTTT. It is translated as CASSLGQITEAFF.